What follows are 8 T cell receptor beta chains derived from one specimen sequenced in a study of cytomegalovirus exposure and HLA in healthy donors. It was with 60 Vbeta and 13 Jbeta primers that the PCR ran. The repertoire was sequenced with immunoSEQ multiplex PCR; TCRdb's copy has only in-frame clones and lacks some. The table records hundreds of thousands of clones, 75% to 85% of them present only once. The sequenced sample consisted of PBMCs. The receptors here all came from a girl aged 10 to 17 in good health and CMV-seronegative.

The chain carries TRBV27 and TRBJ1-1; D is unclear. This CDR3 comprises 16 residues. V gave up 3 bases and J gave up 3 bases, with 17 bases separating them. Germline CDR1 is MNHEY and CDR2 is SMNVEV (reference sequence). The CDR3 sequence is CASSLSPGLTHTEAFF. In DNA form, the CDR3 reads TGTGCCAGCAGTTTGAGCCCAGGCTTAACCCACACTGAAGCTTTCTTT.

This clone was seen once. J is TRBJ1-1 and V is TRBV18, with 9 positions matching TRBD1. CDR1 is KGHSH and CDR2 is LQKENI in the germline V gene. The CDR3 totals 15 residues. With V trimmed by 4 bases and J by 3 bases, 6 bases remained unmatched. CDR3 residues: CASSQTGTGYTEAFF. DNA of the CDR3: TGTGCCAGCTCACAAACCGGGACAGGGTACACTGAAGCTTTCTTT.

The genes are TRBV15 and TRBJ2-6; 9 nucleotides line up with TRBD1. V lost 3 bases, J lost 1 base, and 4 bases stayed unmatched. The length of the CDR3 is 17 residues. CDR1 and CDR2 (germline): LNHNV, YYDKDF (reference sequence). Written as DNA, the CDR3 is TGTGCCACCAGCAGGGACAGGGGATGGTCTGGGGCCAACGTCCTGACTTTC. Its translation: CATSRDRGWSGANVLTF.

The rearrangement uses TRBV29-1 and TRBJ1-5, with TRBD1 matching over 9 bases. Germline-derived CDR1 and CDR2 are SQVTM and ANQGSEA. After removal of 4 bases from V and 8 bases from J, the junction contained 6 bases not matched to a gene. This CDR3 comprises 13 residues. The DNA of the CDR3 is TGCAGCGTTGCAATGACAGGGGGTAAGCCCCAGCATTTT. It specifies CSVAMTGGKPQHF.

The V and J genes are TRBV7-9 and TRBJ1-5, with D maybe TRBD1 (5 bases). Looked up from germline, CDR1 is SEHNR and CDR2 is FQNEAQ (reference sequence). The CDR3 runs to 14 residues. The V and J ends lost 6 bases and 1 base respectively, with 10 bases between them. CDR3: CASSQGESNQPQHF. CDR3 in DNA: TGTGCCAGCAGTCAAGGGGAAAGCAATCAGCCCCAGCATTTT.

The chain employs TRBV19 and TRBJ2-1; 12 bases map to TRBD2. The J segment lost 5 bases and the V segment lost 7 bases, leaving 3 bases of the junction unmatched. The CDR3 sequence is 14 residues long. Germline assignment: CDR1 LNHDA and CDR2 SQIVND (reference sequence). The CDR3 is CASKRLAGDNEQFF. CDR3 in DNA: TGTGCCAGTAAGAGACTAGCGGGGGACAATGAGCAGTTCTTC.

CDR3 protein: CASSLFGIDDPLSGNTIYF. The CDR3 DNA is TGTGCCAGCAGTTTATTCGGGATAGACGACCCTCTCTCTGGAAACACCATATATTTT. The rearrangement joins TRBV27 to TRBJ1-3; D not certain. Trimming stripped 1 base from V and 0 bases from J, with 19 bases between. This CDR3 spans 19 amino acids. The germline V gene encodes CDR1 MNHEY and CDR2 SMNVEV (reference sequence).

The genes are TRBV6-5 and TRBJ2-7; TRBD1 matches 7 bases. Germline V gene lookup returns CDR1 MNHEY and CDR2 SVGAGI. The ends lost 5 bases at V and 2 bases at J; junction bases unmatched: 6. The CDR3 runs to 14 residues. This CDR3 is CASSRTGVAYEQYF. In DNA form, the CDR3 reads TGTGCCAGCAGTCGTACAGGGGTAGCCTACGAGCAGTACTTC.